The clone carrying this TCR beta chain was picked up one time. The data were obtained in a study of blood T cell repertoires in COVID-19. Study at large: From the United States, Italy and Spain came samples of acute and convalescent COVID-19. T cells, B-cell-depleted T cells, or PBMCs supplied cDNA or gDNA.

Original methodology: Researchers report that nucleated cell counts were estimated from reference gene primer amplification. Generated by immunoSEQ multiplex PCR, the TCRdb table keeps only in-frame clones and is missing some. The V and J calls and clone size come from that table; D and trimming were worked out from the DNA. The sample lists 250,000 to 300,000 clones, nearly 90% seen once, with around 0.78% in the top ten. Germline values: CDR1 DFQATT, CDR2 SNEGSKA (reference sequence). The CDR3 extends over 14 amino acids. Germline trimming cut 3 bases from V and 6 bases from J; bases unmatched to any gene: 7.

This chain uses TRBV20-1 with TRBJ2-3; TRBD2 aligns across 9 bases. The source is a woman aged 25 to 39 with acute or convalescent COVID-19. Sequenced sample: peripheral blood. In DNA form, the CDR3 reads TGCAGTGCTAGTCCGACTAGCGGCGCTGATACGCAGTATTTT. Amino acids: CSASPTSGADTQYF.